The sample holds many counts of the clone carrying this T cell receptor beta chain. Its specificity is unknown. These data are taken from a study of T cells in Graves' hyperthyroidism and ophthalmopathy. At the level of the study: Peripheral blood was obtained at initial diagnosis, preceding any treatment.

Findings and limits, study-wide: Blood also carried most thyroid clonotypes expanded above 0.001.

Stability of Graves' hyperthyroidism was defined as absent ophthalmopathy progression within 18 months. Using 10 ml of fresh peripheral blood, PBMCs were prepared. There were TCR beta CDR3 regions amplified from RNA transcripts. During a first-round RT-PCR of the TCR CDR3, the HTBI primer set was used. TCRdb itself ran the multiplex PCR reads through MiXCR, one entry per CDR3 protein. The table includes about 350,000 distinct CDR3 sequences, roughly 19% detected once. The CDR3 is 11 amino acids. The germline gives CDR1 SQVTM, CDR2 ANQGSEA. Germline trimming cut 7 bases from V and 5 bases from J; bases unmatched to any gene: 2.

The chain links TRBV29-1 to TRBJ1-2; 9 bases map to TRBD1. The specimen sequenced was blood. This receptor was identified in a woman between 18 and 29 years old with Graves' hyperthyroidism. DNA of the CDR3: TGCAGCGAAGGACAGGGGTATGGCTACACCTTC. It encodes CSEGQGYGYTF.